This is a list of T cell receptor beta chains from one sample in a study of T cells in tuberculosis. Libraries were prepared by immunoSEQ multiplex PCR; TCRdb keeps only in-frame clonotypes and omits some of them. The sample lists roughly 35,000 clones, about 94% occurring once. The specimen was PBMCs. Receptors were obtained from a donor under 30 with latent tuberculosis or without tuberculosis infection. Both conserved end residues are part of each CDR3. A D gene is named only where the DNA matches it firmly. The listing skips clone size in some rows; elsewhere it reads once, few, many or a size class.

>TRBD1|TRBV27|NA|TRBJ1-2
CASSSHYSDRAGGYTF
TGTGCCAGCAGTTCCCATTACTCGGACAGGGCAGGTGGCTACACCTTC
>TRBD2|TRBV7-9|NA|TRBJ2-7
CASSPTSGDTSSYEQYF
TGTGCCAGCTCTCCGACTAGCGGGGATACGAGCTCCTACGAGCAGTACTTC
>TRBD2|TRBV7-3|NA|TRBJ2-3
CASSSSGGAKDTQYF
TGTGCCAGCAGCTCCAGCGGGGGGGCCAAAGATACGCAGTATTTT
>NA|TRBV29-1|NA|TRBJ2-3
CSVRDSGDTQYF
TGCAGCGTCCGGGATTCGGGGGATACGCAGTATTTT
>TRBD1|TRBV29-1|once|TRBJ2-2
CSADRGEAGELFF
TGCAGCGCTGACAGGGGTGAAGCCGGGGAGCTGTTTTTT
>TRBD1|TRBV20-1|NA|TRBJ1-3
CSAKTGHTIYF
TGCAGTGCTAAGACAGGGCACACCATATATTTT
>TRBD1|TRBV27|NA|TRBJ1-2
CASTNQGTGSGYTF
TGTGCCAGCACCAACCAGGGGACAGGGAGTGGCTACACCTTC
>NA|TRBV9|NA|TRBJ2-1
CASSLFTGGGEQFF
TGTGCCAGCAGCCTCTTCACAGGGGGGGGTGAGCAGTTCTTC
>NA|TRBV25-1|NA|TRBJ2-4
CASSEGGAKNIQYF
TGTGCCAGCAGTGAGGGGGGTGCCAAAAACATTCAGTACTTC
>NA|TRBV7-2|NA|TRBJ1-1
CASSSTLPGAFF
TGTGCCAGCAGCTCGACCCTCCCCGGGGCTTTCTTT
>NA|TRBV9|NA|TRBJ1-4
CASSGTAATNEKLFF
TGTGCCAGCAGCGGGACAGCTGCAACTAATGAAAAACTGTTTTTT
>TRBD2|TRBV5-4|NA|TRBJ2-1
CASSWGPSGGNEQFF
TGTGCCAGCAGCTGGGGTCCTAGCGGGGGCAATGAGCAGTTCTTC
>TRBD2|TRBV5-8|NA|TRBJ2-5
CASSLEGPFAGGETQYF
TGTGCCAGCAGCTTGGAAGGTCCGTTCGCGGGGGGCGAGACCCAGTACTTC
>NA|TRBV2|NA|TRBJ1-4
CASGVWKQVNEKLFF
TGTGCCAGCGGCGTTTGGAAACAGGTTAATGAAAAACTGTTTTTT
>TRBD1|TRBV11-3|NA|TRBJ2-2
CATGGYTGELFF
TGTGCCACAGGGGGTTACACCGGGGAGCTGTTTTTT
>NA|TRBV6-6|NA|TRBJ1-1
CASSYSPNPEAFF
TGTGCCAGCAGTTACAGCCCTAACCCTGAAGCTTTCTTT
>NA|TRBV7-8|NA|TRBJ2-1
CASSLSSVGSYNEQFF
TGTGCCAGCAGCTTATCTAGTGTTGGATCCTACAATGAGCAGTTCTTC
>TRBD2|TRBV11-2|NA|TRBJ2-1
CASSLHGGSYDEQFF
TGTGCCAGCAGCTTACACGGGGGGTCCTACGATGAGCAGTTCTTC
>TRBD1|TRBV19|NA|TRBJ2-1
CASRGTGQYNEQFF
TGTGCCAGTAGGGGGACAGGGCAATACAATGAGCAGTTCTTC
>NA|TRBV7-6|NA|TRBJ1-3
CASSLLPQGSGNTIYF
TGTGCCAGCAGCCTCCTCCCGCAGGGCTCTGGAAACACCATATATTTT
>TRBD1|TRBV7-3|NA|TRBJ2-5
CASSLNYRGTQYF
TGTGCCAGCAGCTTGAACTACAGGGGAACCCAGTACTTC
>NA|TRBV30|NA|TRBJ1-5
CAWSVPGVRSNQPQHF
TGTGCCTGGAGTGTGCCAGGGGTTCGGAGCAATCAGCCCCAGCATTTT
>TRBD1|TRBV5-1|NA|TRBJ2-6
CASSLDGQVFSGANVLTF
TGCGCCAGCAGCTTGGATGGACAGGTCTTCTCTGGGGCCAACGTCCTGACTTTC
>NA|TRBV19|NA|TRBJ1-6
CASSIAPSGNSPLHF
TGTGCCAGTAGTATAGCACCCTCAGGCAATTCACCCCTCCACTTT
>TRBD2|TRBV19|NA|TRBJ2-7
CASSIRVGSGGINEQYF
TGTGCCAGTAGTATCCGGGTTGGTAGCGGGGGAATCAACGAGCAGTACTTC
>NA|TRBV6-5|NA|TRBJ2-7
CASRRPEDGDYEQYF
TGTGCCAGCAGGAGACCAGAGGACGGGGACTACGAGCAGTACTTC
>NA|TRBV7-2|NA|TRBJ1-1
CASSLLLGANVEAFF
TGTGCCAGCAGCTTATTATTGGGGGCGAATGTTGAAGCTTTCTTT
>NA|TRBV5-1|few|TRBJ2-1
CASSLGRTLDYEQFF
TGCGCCAGCAGCTTGGGAAGAACGTTGGACTATGAGCAGTTCTTC
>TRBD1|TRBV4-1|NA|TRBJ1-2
CASSQGTGDGYTF
TGCGCCAGCAGCCAAGGGACAGGGGATGGCTACACCTTC
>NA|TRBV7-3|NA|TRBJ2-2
CASSERSGDTGELFF
TGTGCCAGCAGCGAAAGGTCCGGGGACACCGGGGAGCTGTTTTTT
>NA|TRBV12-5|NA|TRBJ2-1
CASGLVLQGTFF
TGTGCTAGTGGTTTGGTACTACAGGGAACGTTCTTC
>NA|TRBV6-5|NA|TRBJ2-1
CASVGTTYNEQFF
TGTGCCAGCGTCGGGACAACCTACAATGAGCAGTTCTTC
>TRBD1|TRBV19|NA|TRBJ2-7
CASSYRPGQTTNEQYF
TGTGCCAGTAGTTATCGTCCGGGACAGACGACTAACGAGCAGTACTTC
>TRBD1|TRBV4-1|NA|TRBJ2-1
CASSQEGGTGFDEQFF
TGCGCCAGCAGCCAAGAGGGGGGGACAGGGTTTGATGAGCAGTTCTTC
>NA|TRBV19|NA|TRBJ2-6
CASSIRGEACTF
TGTGCCAGTAGTATACGCGGTGAAGCTTGCACTTTC
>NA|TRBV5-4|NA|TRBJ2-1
CASSRGDYNEQFF
TGTGCCAGCAGCCGGGGAGACTACAATGAGCAGTTCTTC
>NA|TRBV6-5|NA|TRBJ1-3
CASRMIRGDTIYF
TGTGCCAGCAGAATGATACGAGGAGACACCATATATTTT
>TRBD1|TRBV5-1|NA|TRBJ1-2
CASSRGTQGAGGYTF
TGCGCCAGCAGCAGAGGAACACAGGGGGCGGGCGGCTACACCTTC
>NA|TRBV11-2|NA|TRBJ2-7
CASSPSYGGSYEQYF
TGTGCCAGCAGCCCCTCTTACGGGGGTAGCTACGAGCAGTACTTC
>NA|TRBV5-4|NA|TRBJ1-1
CASSSDSVQINTEAFF
TGTGCCAGCAGCTCAGATAGTGTACAGATAAACACTGAAGCTTTCTTT
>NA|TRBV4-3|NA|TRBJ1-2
CASSQDNEGDYGYTF
TGCGCCAGCAGCCAAGATAACGAGGGGGACTATGGCTACACCTTC